The 25 T cell receptor beta chains below come from one sample, sequenced in a study of CD8 T cells in Susac syndrome. Random hexamers were used to reverse transcribe the RNA input (roughly 0.5 to 1 ug). TCRdb ran MiXCR on the immunoSEQ multiplex PCR reads and lists one entry per CDR3 protein. The sample consists of about 300,000 distinct CDR3 sequences, about 91% of them appearing once. Material for sequencing was CD8+ T cells from PBMCs. The receptors were sampled from a human donor with multiple sclerosis.

This clonotype has more than one count but fewer than ten. V usage is TRBV6-2 or TRBV6-3 and J usage is TRBJ1-1; D uncertain. This CDR3 spans 11 amino acids. CDR1 is MNHEY, CDR2 SVGEGT, per germline. Trimming removed 5 bases from V and 3 bases from J, with 4 bases in between. CDR3 amino acids: CASSTDTEAFF. The CDR3 region has the DNA TGTGCCAGCAGTACCGACACTGAAGCTTTCTTT.

CDR3 sequence reads: CSVALAGGRNEQFF. The CDR3 DNA is TGCAGCGTTGCGCTAGCGGGGGGAAGAAATGAGCAGTTCTTC. This rearrangement joins TRBV29-1 to TRBJ2-1, with 11 bases identical to TRBD2. This CDR3 is built from 14 residues. The V and J ends lost 4 bases and 7 bases, in that order; junction bases with no gene match: 6. The germline CDR1 and CDR2 sequences are SQVTM and ANQGSEA.

The V gene is TRBV19, the J gene TRBJ1-6; no clear D. The CDR3 spans 13 residues. Trimming cost V 8 bases and J 0 bases, with 5 bases left between them. Germline V gives CDR1 LNHDA, CDR2 SQIVND (reference sequence). CDR3 nucleotides: TGTGCCAGTCGCGACTCCTATAATTCACCCCTCCACTTT. Translation: CASRDSYNSPLHF. Full variable domain (missing parts from reference TRBV19 and TRBJ1-6): DGGITQSPKYLFRKEGQNVTLSCEQNLNHDAMYWYRQDPGQGLRLIYYSQIVNDFQKGDIAEGYSVSREKKESFPLTVTSAQKNPTAFYLCASRDSYNSPLHFGNGTRLTVT.

The J gene is TRBJ2-1, the V gene TRBV29-1, with D uncertain. From germline, CDR1 is SQVTM and CDR2 ANQGSEA. V was shortened by 0 bases and J by 5 bases, with 17 bases between the two germline ends. The CDR3 is made up of 16 amino acids. The DNA of the CDR3 is TGCAGCGTTGAAGAGCTCGCAGCTACCGCCCACAATGAGCAGTTCTTC. Translated: CSVEELAATAHNEQFF.

This chain uses TRBV2 with TRBJ2-5; 9 nucleotides align to TRBD1. J was trimmed by 4 bases and V by 6 bases; bases with no gene match: 9. Looked up from germline, CDR1 is SNHLY and CDR2 is FYNNEI. The CDR3 is 15 residues long. CDR3 coding DNA: TGTGCCAGCAGCATAACCGGGACAGGGACAGAGACCCAGTACTTC. Translated, it gives CASSITGTGTETQYF.

The V and J genes are TRBV30 and TRBJ2-1; D call uncertain. V lost 3 bases, J lost 0 bases, and 12 bases lay in between. Germline V gives CDR1 GTSNPN, CDR2 SVGIG (reference sequence). The length of the CDR3 is 15 residues. CDR3 protein: CAWRKGSSSYNEQFF. CDR3 nucleotides: TGTGCCTGGAGAAAGGGTTCCAGCTCCTACAATGAGCAGTTCTTC.

A single count supports this clonotype. The V call is TRBV4-1, the J call TRBJ1-4, with D possibly being TRBD1 (5 bases). The CDR3 sequence is 15 residues long. CDR1 MGHRA and CDR2 YSYEKL come from the germline V gene. The germline V and J ends were trimmed by 4 bases and 2 bases, with 11 bases remaining between them. This CDR3 is CASSLEGPTNEKLFF. The CDR3 DNA sequence: TGCGCCAGCAGCCTAGAGGGGCCCACTAATGAAAAACTGTTTTTT.

V is TRBV20-1 and J is TRBJ2-7; 8 positions match TRBD2. The ends lost 4 bases at V and 4 bases at J; junction bases unmatched: 12. CDR1 DFQATT and CDR2 SNEGSKA come from the germline V gene (reference sequence). The CDR3 covers 15 residues. The CDR3: CSAKAPGLGRYEQYF. The CDR3 DNA is TGCAGTGCTAAAGCACCGGGACTAGGACGGTACGAGCAGTACTTC.

This rearrangement joins TRBV9 to TRBJ1-2; TRBD1 aligns across 7 bases. The CDR3 covers 13 residues. The V gene end was trimmed by 7 bases and the J gene end by 5 bases; junction bases not matched to a gene: 8. The germline gives CDR1 SGDLS, CDR2 YYNGEE. The CDR3 DNA sequence: TGTGCCAGCGGGGGACAGCGGTATTATGGCTACACCTTC. Protein: CASGGQRYYGYTF. Using reference TRBV9 and TRBJ1-2 for the parts outside the CDR3, the full variable domain is DSGVTQTPKHLITATGQRVTLRCSPRSGDLSVYWYQQSLDQGLQFLIQYYNGEERAKGNILERFSAQQFPDLHSELNLSSLELGDSALYFCASGGQRYYGYTFGSGTRLTVV.

This chain uses TRBV6-2 or TRBV6-3 with TRBJ2-7; possible D gene TRBD2, 6 bases. V was trimmed by 3 bases and J by 4 bases, leaving 19 bases between them. Germline-derived CDR1 and CDR2 are MNHEY and SVGEGT. CDR3 length: 16 residues. CDR3 sequence: CASSYSRLVGSYEQYF. DNA of the CDR3: TGTGCCAGCAGTTATTCCCGACTAGTAGGTAGTTACGAGCAGTACTTC.

The V call is TRBV27, the J call TRBJ2-6; unclear D gene. Germline V gives CDR1 MNHEY, CDR2 SMNVEV (reference sequence). The CDR3 runs to 13 residues. V lost 6 bases to trimming and J lost 2 bases, with 5 bases between them. DNA of the CDR3: TGTGCCAGCAGCTTAACTGGGGCCAACGTCCTGACTTTC. It encodes CASSLTGANVLTF.

The chain carries TRBV19 and TRBJ2-2; D not resolved. Per the germline V gene, CDR1 is LNHDA and CDR2 is SQIVND (reference sequence). V was clipped by 8 bases and J by 8 bases, with 6 bases between them. CDR3 length: 10 residues. The CDR3 DNA is TGTGCCAGTCTTGGAGGGGAGCTGTTTTTT. As protein: CASLGGELFF.

The chain joins TRBV12-3 or TRBV12-4 to TRBJ2-7; weak D call: TRBD2 (5 bases). The V gene lost 1 base and the J gene lost 3 bases, with 16 bases spanning the gap. The CDR3 sequence is 16 residues long. Here the CDR3 reads CASSLGSGISHYEQYF. In DNA, the CDR3 is TGTGCCAGCAGTTTAGGTTCGGGAATTTCTCACTACGAGCAGTACTTC.

J is TRBJ1-5 and V is TRBV27; weak D call: TRBD1 (5 bases). The V gene lost 2 bases and the J gene lost 11 bases, with 13 bases spanning the gap. The germline gives CDR1 MNHEY, CDR2 SMNVEV (reference sequence). The CDR3 extends over 13 amino acids. This CDR3 is CASSLAGTGSQHF. CDR3 in DNA: TGTGCCAGCAGTTTAGCAGGGACGGGGTCCCAGCATTTT.

The rearrangement uses TRBV4-1 and TRBJ1-5, with a tentative D call TRBD1 (6 bases). The CDR3 is 14 residues long. V lost 5 bases and J lost 3, with 11 bases in between. Germline CDR1 and CDR2: MGHRA and YSYEKL. CDR3 loop: CASSVDRFNQPQHF. The CDR3 DNA is TGCGCCAGCAGCGTTGACAGGTTCAATCAGCCCCAGCATTTT.

J is TRBJ1-5 and V is TRBV6-1; D is undetermined. Germline V gene lookup returns CDR1 MNHNS and CDR2 SASEGT. The CDR3 is 15 residues long. The germline V and J ends were trimmed by 7 bases and 7 bases, with 20 bases remaining between them. CDR3 loop: CASTNNIGSRQPQHF. DNA for the CDR3: TGTGCCAGCACAAACAACATCGGTTCGCGCCAGCCCCAGCATTTT.

CDR3 DNA sequence: TGTGCCAGCAGCCCAGAGGTGATTAGCTACAATGAGCAGTTCTTC. It encodes CASSPEVISYNEQFF. J is TRBJ2-1 and V is TRBV3-1, with unresolved D. The V end lost 4 bases, the J end lost 3 bases, and 13 bases lay between the germline ends. The germline gives CDR1 LGHDT, CDR2 YNNKEL (reference sequence). CDR3 length equals 15 residues.

The rearrangement joins TRBV28 to TRBJ2-1; TRBD2 aligns across 12 bases. V shed 3 bases, J shed 8 bases, and the junction held 5 bases outside the gene matches. Germline CDR1 reads MDHEN; CDR2 reads SYDVKM. The length of the CDR3 is 15 residues. CDR3 DNA sequence: TGTGCCAGCAGTTTCCGGACTAGCGGGACCGATGAGCAGTTCTTC. Residues: CASSFRTSGTDEQFF.

The chain couples TRBV7-9 to TRBJ2-5, with no clear D. The CDR3 is 12 residues long. Germline V lookup: CDR1 SEHNR, CDR2 FQNEAQ (reference sequence). The V end was cut by 5 bases, the J end by 5 bases, with 9 bases between. CDR3 residues: CASSMLGETQYF. The CDR3 DNA reads as TGTGCCAGCAGCATGCTGGGGGAGACCCAGTACTTC.

The chain joins TRBV6-5 to TRBJ1-1; no definite D call. This CDR3 is built from 13 residues. Germline V CDR1 and CDR2: MNHEY, SVGAGI. The V and J ends lost 8 bases and 1 base respectively, with 11 bases between them. CDR3 DNA sequence: TGTGCCAGCGGTCTTGGAGGGAACACTGAAGCTTTCTTT. Translation: CASGLGGNTEAFF.

This chain links TRBV21-1 with TRBJ2-1; no DNA check was done on the table's D call, TRBD1. TRBV21-1 is deemed a pseudogene. The CDR3 runs to 20 residues. CDR3 coding DNA: TGTGCCAGCAGCAAAAGGAACTGGACAGGGGCAAAAGGGTGTTACAATGAGCAGTTCTTC. Amino acids: CASSKRNWTGAKGCYNEQFF.

The chain carries TRBV30 and TRBJ2-3, with a tentative D call TRBD1 (6 bases). CDR3 length: 15 amino acids. V gave up 0 bases and J gave up 2 bases, with 12 bases separating them. Germline loops: CDR1 GTSNPN, CDR2 SVGIG (reference sequence). CDR3: CAWSVGGDDTDTQYF. The CDR3 DNA is TGTGCCTGGAGTGTAGGGGGTGACGACACAGATACGCAGTATTTT.

V gene TRBV5-8 combines with J gene TRBJ2-7; D is perhaps TRBD1 (6 bases). Per the germline V gene, CDR1 is SGHTS and CDR2 is YDEGEE. Trimming left V 0 bases short and J 2 bases short, with 9 bases between. CDR3 size: 14 residues. In DNA, the CDR3 is TGTGCCAGCAGCTTGGCAGGGGCACCCTACGAGCAGTACTTC. Translating it yields CASSLAGAPYEQYF.

The V gene is TRBV12-3 or TRBV12-4, the J gene TRBJ2-2; 7 bases are shared with TRBD1. Trimming took 8 bases from V and 2 from J; bases not matched to a gene: 2. The CDR3 length is 13 residues. CDR3 nucleotide sequence: TGTGCCAGCTGGGACAGTAACACCGGGGAGCTGTTTTTT. Encoded protein: CASWDSNTGELFF.

This rearrangement joins TRBV2 to TRBJ2-3, with a tentative D call TRBD1 (7 bases). Germline V lookup: CDR1 SNHLY, CDR2 FYNNEI. The CDR3 is 14 residues long. V was trimmed by 9 bases and J by 4 bases, leaving 17 bases between them. This chain's CDR3 is CARHEGGQADTQYF. CDR3 coding DNA: TGTGCCAGACACGAGGGAGGACAGGCAGATACGCAGTATTTT.